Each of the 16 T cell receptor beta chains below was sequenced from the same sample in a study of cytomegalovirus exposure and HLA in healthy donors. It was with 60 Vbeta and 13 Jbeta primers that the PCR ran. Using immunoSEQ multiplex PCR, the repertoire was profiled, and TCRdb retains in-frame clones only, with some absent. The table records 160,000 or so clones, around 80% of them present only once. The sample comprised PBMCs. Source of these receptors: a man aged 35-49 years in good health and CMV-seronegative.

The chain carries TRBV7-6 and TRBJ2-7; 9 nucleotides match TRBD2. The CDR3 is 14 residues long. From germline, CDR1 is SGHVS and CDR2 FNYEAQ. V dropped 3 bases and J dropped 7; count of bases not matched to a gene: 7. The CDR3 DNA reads TGTGCCAGCAGCTTTTCAGCTAGCGGGAAGGAGCAGTACTTC. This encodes CASSFSASGKEQYF.

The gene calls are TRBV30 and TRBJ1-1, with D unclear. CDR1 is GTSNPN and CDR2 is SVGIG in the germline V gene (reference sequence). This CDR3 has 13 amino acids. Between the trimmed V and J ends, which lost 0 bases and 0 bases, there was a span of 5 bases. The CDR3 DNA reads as TGTGCCTGGAGTGTTTTCTTGAACACTGAAGCTTTCTTT. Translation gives CAWSVFLNTEAFF.

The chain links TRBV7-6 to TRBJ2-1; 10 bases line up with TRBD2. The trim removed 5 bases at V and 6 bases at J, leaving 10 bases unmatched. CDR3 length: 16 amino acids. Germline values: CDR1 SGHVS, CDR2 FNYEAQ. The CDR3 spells CASSAQLAGVGNEQFF. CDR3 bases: TGTGCCAGCAGCGCCCAGCTAGCGGGAGTTGGCAATGAGCAGTTCTTC.

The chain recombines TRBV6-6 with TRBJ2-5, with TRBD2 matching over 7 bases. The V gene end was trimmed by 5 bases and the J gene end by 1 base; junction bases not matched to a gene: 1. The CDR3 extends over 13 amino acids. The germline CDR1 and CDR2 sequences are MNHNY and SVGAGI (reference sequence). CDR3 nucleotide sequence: TGTGCCAGCAGTGGGACTATCCAAGAGACCCAGTACTTC. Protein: CASSGTIQETQYF.

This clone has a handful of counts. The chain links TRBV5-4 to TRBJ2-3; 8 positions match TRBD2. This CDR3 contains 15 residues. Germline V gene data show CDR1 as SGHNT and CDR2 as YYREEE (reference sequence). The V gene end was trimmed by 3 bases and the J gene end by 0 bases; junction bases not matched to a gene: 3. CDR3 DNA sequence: TGTGCCAGCAGCTCACTAGCGGCTAGCACAGATACGCAGTATTTT. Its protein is CASSSLAASTDTQYF.

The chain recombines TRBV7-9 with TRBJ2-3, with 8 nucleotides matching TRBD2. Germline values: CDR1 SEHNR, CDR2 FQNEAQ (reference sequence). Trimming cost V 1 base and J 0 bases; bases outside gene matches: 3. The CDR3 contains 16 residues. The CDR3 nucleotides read TGTGCCAGCAGCTTAGGTCCTAGCGGGAGCACAGATACGCAGTATTTT. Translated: CASSLGPSGSTDTQYF.

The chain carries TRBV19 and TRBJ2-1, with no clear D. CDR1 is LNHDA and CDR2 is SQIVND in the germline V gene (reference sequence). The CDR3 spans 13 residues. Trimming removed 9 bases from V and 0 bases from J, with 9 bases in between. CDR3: CASSASSYNEQFF. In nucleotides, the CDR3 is TGTGCCAGCTCCGCTAGCTCCTACAATGAGCAGTTCTTC.

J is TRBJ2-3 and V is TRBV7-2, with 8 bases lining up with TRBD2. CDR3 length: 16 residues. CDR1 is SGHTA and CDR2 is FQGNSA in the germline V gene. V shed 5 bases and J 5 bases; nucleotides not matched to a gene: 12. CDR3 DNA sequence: TGTGCCAGCAGCCGGGGGGGCGGACTACCTGAAGATACGCAGTATTTT. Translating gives CASSRGGGLPEDTQYF.

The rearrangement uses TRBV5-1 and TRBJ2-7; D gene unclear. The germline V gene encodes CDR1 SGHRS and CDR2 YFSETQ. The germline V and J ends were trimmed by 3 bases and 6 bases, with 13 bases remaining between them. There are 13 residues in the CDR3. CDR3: CASSSPGRGEQYF. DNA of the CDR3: TGCGCCAGCAGCTCCCCCGGTCGCGGCGAGCAGTACTTC.

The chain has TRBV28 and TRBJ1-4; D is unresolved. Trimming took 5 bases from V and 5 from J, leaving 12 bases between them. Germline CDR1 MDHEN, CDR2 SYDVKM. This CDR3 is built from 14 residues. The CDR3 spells CASSLNTENEKLFF. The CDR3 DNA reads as TGTGCCAGCAGTCTTAACACAGAAAATGAAAAACTGTTTTTT.

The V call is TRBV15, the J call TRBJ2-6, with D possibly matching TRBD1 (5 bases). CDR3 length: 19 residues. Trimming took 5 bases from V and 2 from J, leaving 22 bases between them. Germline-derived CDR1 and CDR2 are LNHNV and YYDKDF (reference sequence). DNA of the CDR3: TGTGCCACCAGCCGCTTCCGGATAGGTCAGGGAACTGGGGCCAACGTCCTGACTTTC. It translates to CATSRFRIGQGTGANVLTF.

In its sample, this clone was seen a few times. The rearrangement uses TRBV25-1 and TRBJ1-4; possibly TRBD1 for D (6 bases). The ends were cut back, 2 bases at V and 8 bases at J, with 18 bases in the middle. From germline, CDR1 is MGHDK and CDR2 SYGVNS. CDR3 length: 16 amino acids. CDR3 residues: CASSEREQGDFEKLFF. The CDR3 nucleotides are TGTGCCAGCAGTGAAAGAGAACAGGGCGATTTCGAAAAACTGTTTTTT. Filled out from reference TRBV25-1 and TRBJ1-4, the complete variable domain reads EADIYQTPRYLVIGTGKKITLECSQTMGHDKMYWYQQDPGMELHLIHYSYGVNSTEKGDLSSESTVSRIRTEHFPLTLESARPSHTSQYLCASSEREQGDFEKLFFGSGTQLSVL.

CDR3 bases: TGTGCCAGCAGCGCCGGACAGGGGGCGAACTACGAGCAGTACTTC. Amino acid sequence: CASSAGQGANYEQYF. The chain carries TRBV5-4 and TRBJ2-7; 11 positions agree with TRBD1. Looked up from germline, CDR1 is SGHNT and CDR2 is YYREEE (reference sequence). J was trimmed by 3 bases and V by 4 bases; bases with no gene match: 6. There are 15 residues in the CDR3.

This chain's CDR3 is CASRASSGSSYNEQFF. CDR3 bases: TGCGCCAGCAGGGCCAGTAGCGGGAGCTCCTACAATGAGCAGTTCTTC. V and J are TRBV10-2 and TRBJ2-1, with 9 bases matching TRBD2. V lost 6 bases to trimming and J lost 0 bases; unmatched junction nucleotides: 6. The CDR3 has 16 amino acids. Germline V gene lookup returns CDR1 WSHSY and CDR2 SAAADI.

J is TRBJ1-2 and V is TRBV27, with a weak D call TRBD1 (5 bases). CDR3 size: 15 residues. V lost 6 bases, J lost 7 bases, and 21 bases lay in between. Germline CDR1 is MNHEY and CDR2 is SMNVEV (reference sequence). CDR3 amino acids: CASSHGSGPMGGYTF. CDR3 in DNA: TGTGCCAGCAGCCACGGGTCAGGGCCAATGGGTGGCTACACCTTC.

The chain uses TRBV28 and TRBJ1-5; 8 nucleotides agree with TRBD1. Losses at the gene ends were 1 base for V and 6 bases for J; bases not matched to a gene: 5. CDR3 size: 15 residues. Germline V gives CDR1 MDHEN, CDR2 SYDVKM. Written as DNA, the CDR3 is TGTGCCAGCAGTTTATATCGAACAGGGGGTCAGCCCCAGCATTTT. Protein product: CASSLYRTGGQPQHF. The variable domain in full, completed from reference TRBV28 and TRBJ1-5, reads DVKVTQSSRYLVKRTGEKVFLECVQDMDHENMFWYRQDPGLGLRLIYFSYDVKMKEKGDIPEGYSVSREKKERFSLILESASTNQTSMYLCASSLYRTGGQPQHFGDGTRLSIL.